This TCR beta chain was sequenced in a study of T cell responses to AZD1222 COVID-19 vaccine. CDR3 length equals 13 residues. Germline CDR1 reads SGHTA; CDR2 reads FQGNSA. With V trimmed by 5 bases and J by 7 bases, 6 bases remained unmatched. TCRdb keeps only in-frame clones here, not all; method: immunoSEQ multiplex PCR. This sample yields about 160,000 clones, of which around 93% are seen a single time; 1.9% belongs to the top ten. The clonotype comes from an adult in good health. Material: peripheral blood, obtained on day 0 of AZD1222 vaccination. This chain uses TRBV7-2 with TRBJ1-2; TRBD1 agrees at 8 bases. CDR3 sequence: CASSPDRAAGYTF. In DNA, the CDR3 is TGTGCCAGCAGCCCGGACAGGGCGGCTGGCTACACCTTC.